This T cell receptor (beta chain) is drawn from a study of beta chain features in type 1 diabetes. Regarding the study as a whole: The study found moderately but significantly shorter TCRB CDR3s in all four CD4+ subsets of Type 1 diabetes patients.

The study reverse transcribed the entire isolated RNA, so it sequenced expressed TCRB transcripts. Repertoires were generated with immunoSEQ multiplex PCR, while TCRdb's copy carries only in-frame clones and drops some. The sample shows 150,000 to 190,000 clones, over 9% of them seen only once. Worth noting for this clone: Antigen: not known.

One heparinised blood draw averaging roughly 120 mL was given by each donor. Trimming stripped 6 bases from V and 1 base from J, with 10 bases between. Germline loops: CDR1 SGHTA, CDR2 FQGNSA. This CDR3 is 13 amino acids long. The origin of this receptor is a man aged 30 to 45 with type 1 diabetes. Material for sequencing was central memory CD4+ T cells from blood. The chain is built from TRBV7-2 and TRBJ2-7; D perhaps matches TRBD1 (6 bases). CDR3 nucleotides: TGTGCCAGCAGTCGACAGGAGTCCTACGAGCAGTACTTC. Translated, it gives CASSRQESYEQYF.